This TCR beta chain was captured by sequencing in a study of T cell responses to AZD1222 COVID-19 vaccine. Findings of the study overall: Of spike-specific TCRs, nearly half reportedly target regions left unmutated in variants. Sampling captured repertoires only after the peak T cell response. Across the whole spike, CD4 TCRs peaked at regions 160-218 and 743-854. The donor group comprised mostly white British people and more females; the analysis possibly underestimated clonal diversity.

The CDR3 covers 18 residues. The junction had 9 bases not matched to a gene; V was cut back by 4 bases and J by 1 base. The germline V gene has CDR1 KGHDR and CDR2 SFDVKD. The table came from immunoSEQ multiplex PCR; TCRdb's copy has only in-frame clones and leaves some out. Here the sample spans around 160,000 clones, around nine tenths being singletons. This clone was recorded only once. Its antigen is unidentified. The chain combines TRBV24-1 with TRBJ2-2; the match to TRBD1 covers 9 bases. The TCR was taken from an adult in good health. Here the sequenced sample was peripheral blood, taken on day 0 of AZD1222 vaccination. The CDR3 spells CATSDPRQGVENTGELFF. The CDR3 region has the DNA TGTGCCACCAGTGACCCCCGACAGGGGGTCGAGAACACCGGGGAGCTGTTTTTT.